This TCR beta chain came from a study of T cell changes during pregnancy in multiple sclerosis. Per germline, CDR1 MNHNS and CDR2 SASEGT. This CDR3 is built from 14 residues. Deletions cut 5 bases from V and 3 bases from J, with 14 bases between. This clone was seen once. The method was immunoSEQ multiplex PCR; TCRdb's version includes in-frame clones alone and lacks a portion of them. This table holds 45,000 to 55,000 clones, approximately 92% found once. Sequencing used peripheral blood, obtained after pregnancy. This rearrangement joins TRBV6-1 to TRBJ2-7, with D tentatively TRBD2 (6 bases). This receptor was identified in a female donor with multiple sclerosis, enrolled in a pregnancy study. The CDR3 loop is CASSPGDWNYEQYF. The CDR3 DNA follows: TGTGCCAGCAGTCCTGGGGACTGGAACTACGAGCAGTACTTC.